The 28 T cell receptor beta chains listed next were all sequenced from one sample in a study of blood T cell repertoires in COVID-19. Profiled with immunoSEQ multiplex PCR; TCRdb holds only in-frame clones, not every one. The sample holds about 73,000 clones, over 70% seen once. Sequenced sample: peripheral blood. The source is a man of 80 years or more with active or convalescent COVID-19.

The chain uses TRBV28 and TRBJ2-7, with TRBD1 as a possible D gene (5 bases). Germline V gene sequence: CDR1 MDHEN, CDR2 SYDVKM. Trimming removed 4 bases from V and 0 bases from J, with 16 bases in between. This CDR3 has 16 amino acids. The CDR3 nucleotides are TGTGCCAGCAGTTCCGGGTGGGGCTGGTTCTCCTACGAGCAGTACTTC. It yields the protein CASSSGWGWFSYEQYF.

CDR3 sequence (DNA): TGTGCCATCAGTGAGTTTGGGGAGAACTATGGCTACACCTTC. This translates into CAISEFGENYGYTF. The V and J genes are TRBV10-3 and TRBJ1-2; D unclear. Germline V gives CDR1 ENHRY, CDR2 SYGVKD. V shed 1 base and J shed 2 bases, with 8 bases lying between them. The CDR3 extends over 14 amino acids.

The V gene is TRBV7-2, the J gene TRBJ1-3; the D gene is possibly TRBD1 (6 bases). This CDR3 has 15 residues. CDR1 SGHTA and CDR2 FQGNSA come from the germline V gene. The V and J ends lost 2 bases and 0 bases respectively, with 8 bases between them. DNA for the CDR3: TGTGCCAGCAGCTTAAGGGGGAACTCTGGAAACACCATATATTTT. The encoded protein is CASSLRGNSGNTIYF.

The rearrangement uses TRBV19 and TRBJ1-5, with TRBD1 matching 10 bases. Germline-derived CDR1 and CDR2 are LNHDA and SQIVND (reference sequence). The V segment lost 7 bases and the J segment 7 bases; nucleotides outside the gene matches: 10. This CDR3 region has 15 residues. In nucleotides, the CDR3 is TGTGCCAGTACCCGGGGACAGGGGAGAGAGCAGCCCCAGCATTTT. It yields the protein CASTRGQGREQPQHF.

The chain employs TRBV7-9 and TRBJ2-1; 12 nucleotides match TRBD2. The trim removed 6 bases at V and 0 bases at J, leaving 6 bases unmatched. Germline assignment: CDR1 SEHNR and CDR2 FQNEAQ (reference sequence). This CDR3 is 17 amino acids long. The CDR3 spells CASSRLAGGSSYNEQFF. For the CDR3, the DNA is TGTGCCAGCAGTCGGCTAGCGGGAGGGAGCTCCTACAATGAGCAGTTCTTC.

The chain is built from TRBV6-5 and TRBJ2-7; 9 nucleotides match TRBD2. J lost 3 bases, V lost 8 bases, and 11 bases had no gene match. Germline V gene lookup returns CDR1 MNHEY and CDR2 SVGAGI. The CDR3 extends over 15 amino acids. The CDR3 spells CASGKGSGSVYEQYF. The CDR3 nucleotides are TGTGCCAGCGGGAAGGGTAGCGGGAGCGTCTACGAGCAGTACTTC.

The V call is TRBV27, the J call TRBJ1-5; D not resolved. CDR3 length: 18 residues. Germline CDR1 and CDR2: MNHEY and SMNVEV (reference sequence). Between the trimmed V and J ends, which lost 6 bases and 0 bases, there was a span of 21 bases. CDR3 in amino acids: CASSLTGRPTYSNQPQHF. In nucleotides, the CDR3 is TGTGCCAGCAGCCTCACTGGCAGGCCCACTTATAGCAATCAGCCCCAGCATTTT.

The chain is built from TRBV5-1 and TRBJ2-5; D remains unclear. Trimming removed 0 bases from V and 2 bases from J, with 8 bases in between. Germline assignment: CDR1 SGHRS and CDR2 YFSETQ. CDR3 size: 14 residues. CDR3 in DNA: TGCGCCAGCAGCTTGGTTGGAGAGCAAGAGACCCAGTACTTC. Its protein product is CASSLVGEQETQYF. The entire variable domain, with the rest obtained from reference TRBV5-1 and TRBJ2-5, is as follows: KAGVTQTPRYLIKTRGQQVTLSCSPISGHRSVSWYQQTPGQGLQFLFEYFSETQRNKGNFPGRFSGRQFSNSRSEMNVSTLELGDSALYLCASSLVGEQETQYFGPGTRLLVL.

This clone was counted a single time. This chain uses TRBV12-3 or TRBV12-4 with TRBJ1-5; D remains ambiguous. Trimming pared 6 bases from V and 4 bases from J, leaving 7 bases between. The CDR3 length is 12 residues. DNA of the CDR3: TGTGCCAGCAGGAGGTTGAATCAGCCCCAGCATTTT. Amino acids: CASRRLNQPQHF.

V gene TRBV5-1 combines with J gene TRBJ1-4; TRBD1 aligns across 8 bases. The germline CDR1 and CDR2 sequences are SGHRS and YFSETQ. The CDR3 has 14 amino acids. The trim removed 3 bases at V and 5 bases at J, leaving 3 bases unmatched. In DNA, the CDR3 is TGCGCCAGCAGCTCCGGGACAGGAAATGAAAAACTGTTTTTT. Protein: CASSSGTGNEKLFF.

The table lists this clone with a few counts. The chain uses TRBV19 and TRBJ1-6, with D perhaps matching TRBD1 (6 bases). The CDR3 totals 13 residues. Germline CDR1 and CDR2: LNHDA and SQIVND (reference sequence). Here the CDR3 reads CAIGIGGDSPLHF. The CDR3, as DNA: TGTGCTATTGGAATAGGGGGTGACTCACCCCTCCACTTT.

As to this clone: One junction end disagrees with the germline gene, perhaps due to a read error. The V and J genes are TRBV5-1 and TRBJ2-7; a possible D gene is TRBD1 (5 bases). The CDR3 consists of 16 residues. Germline CDR1 SGHRS, CDR2 YFSETQ. CDR3 nucleotide sequence: TGCGCCAGCAACTTAAGGGGTGGGCCGCCCTCCTCCGAGCAGTACTTC. The encoded protein is CASNLRGGPPSSEQYF. The full variable domain, completed using reference TRBV5-1 and TRBJ2-7, is KAGVTQTPRYLIKTRGQQVTLSCSPISGHRSVSWYQQTPGQGLQFLFEYFSETQRNKGNFPGRFSGRQFSNSRSEMNVSTLELGDSALYLCASNLRGGPPSSEQYFGPGTRLTVT.

The chain uses TRBV18 and TRBJ2-6, with TRBD2 matching over 7 bases. CDR1 is KGHSH and CDR2 is LQKENI in the germline V gene. J lost 0 bases, V lost 2 bases, and 7 bases had no gene match. CDR3 length: 18 residues. CDR3 residues: CASSPSTGGSSGANVLTF. CDR3 DNA sequence: TGTGCCAGCTCACCAAGTACCGGGGGGAGCTCTGGGGCCAACGTCCTGACTTTC.

J is TRBJ2-7 and V is TRBV18; 8 positions agree with TRBD1. V was pared by 5 bases and J by 2 bases, with 5 bases of the junction left unmatched. The CDR3 runs 14 residues. Germline V gene lookup returns CDR1 KGHSH and CDR2 LQKENI. This chain's CDR3 is CASSAGTGAYEQYF. DNA for the CDR3: TGTGCCAGCTCAGCCGGGACAGGAGCCTACGAGCAGTACTTC.

CDR3 loop: CAWSSGGYYEQYF. CDR3 bases: TGTGCCTGGAGTTCGGGAGGGTACTACGAGCAGTACTTC. The chain is built from TRBV30 and TRBJ2-7; 8 positions agree with TRBD2. The CDR3 totals 13 residues. With V trimmed by 2 bases and J by 3 bases, 3 bases remained unmatched. Per the germline V gene, CDR1 is GTSNPN and CDR2 is SVGIG (reference sequence).

The chain links TRBV6-5 to TRBJ1-1; D is unclear. V gave up 7 bases and J gave up 2 bases, with 8 bases separating them. There are 12 residues in the CDR3. Germline assignment: CDR1 MNHEY and CDR2 SVGAGI. CDR3 sequence reads: CASKTSNTEAFF. CDR3 DNA: TGTGCCAGCAAGACAAGTAACACTGAAGCTTTCTTT.

V usage is TRBV6-4 and J usage is TRBJ2-2; D may be TRBD1 (6 bases). The CDR3 is made up of 14 amino acids. The germline V gene has CDR1 MRHNA and CDR2 SNTAGT. Trimming removed 6 bases from V and 4 bases from J, with 12 bases in between. CDR3 nucleotides: TGTGCCAGCAGCACAGGACAGTTCACCGGGGAGCTGTTTTTT. Amino acids: CASSTGQFTGELFF.

The CDR3: CAWKGLAGVNSPLHF. DNA for the CDR3: TGTGCCTGGAAAGGGCTGGCCGGGGTTAATTCACCCCTCCACTTT. The chain couples TRBV30 to TRBJ1-6; D gene ambiguous. The CDR3 spans 15 residues. The germline V gene has CDR1 GTSNPN and CDR2 SVGIG (reference sequence). V lost 4 bases and J 6 bases, leaving 16 bases between the germline ends.

V is TRBV10-2 and J is TRBJ2-5, with 8 bases matching TRBD1. The junction had 4 bases not matched to a gene; V was cut back by 5 bases and J by 5 bases. Germline V gene lookup returns CDR1 WSHSY and CDR2 SAAADI. This CDR3 is built from 13 residues. The CDR3 is CASSHRGRETQYF. CDR3 in DNA: TGCGCCAGCAGTCACAGGGGGAGGGAGACCCAGTACTTC.

The V and J genes are TRBV3-1 (or the pseudogene TRBV3-2) and TRBJ1-3, with 7 bases identical to TRBD1. V shed 4 bases, J shed 0 bases, and the junction held 6 bases outside the gene matches. Germline-derived CDR1 and CDR2 are LGHDT and YNNKEL (reference sequence). The CDR3 contains 16 residues. The CDR3 sequence: CASSPGQANSGNTIYF. The CDR3 nucleotides are TGTGCCAGCAGCCCAGGACAGGCAAACTCTGGAAACACCATATATTTT.

The chain couples TRBV5-1 to TRBJ2-1; 9 nucleotides agree with TRBD2. Germline-derived CDR1 and CDR2 are SGHRS and YFSETQ. The CDR3 is made up of 14 amino acids. With V trimmed by 0 bases and J by 7 bases, 2 bases remained unmatched. The CDR3 region has the DNA TGCGCCAGCAGCTTGGCTAGCGGGGTAAATGAGCAGTTCTTC. Translation gives CASSLASGVNEQFF. Variable domain in full (rest from reference TRBV5-1 and TRBJ2-1): KAGVTQTPRYLIKTRGQQVTLSCSPISGHRSVSWYQQTPGQGLQFLFEYFSETQRNKGNFPGRFSGRQFSNSRSEMNVSTLELGDSALYLCASSLASGVNEQFFGPGTRLTVL.

This sequence joins TRBV7-2 and TRBJ2-5; D perhaps matches TRBD2 (6 bases). CDR1 is SGHTA and CDR2 is FQGNSA in the germline V gene. This CDR3 spans 15 amino acids. The V end was cut by 2 bases, the J end by 4 bases, with 14 bases between. This CDR3 reads CASSLPLGGPETQYF. DNA for the CDR3: TGTGCCAGCAGCTTACCTCTTGGAGGGCCAGAGACCCAGTACTTC.

The V gene is TRBV3-1 (or the pseudogene TRBV3-2), the J gene TRBJ1-6; 12 bases fit TRBD1. V lost 3 bases, J lost 12 bases, and 3 bases stayed unmatched. The germline CDR1 and CDR2 sequences are LGHDT and YNNKEL (reference sequence). This CDR3 is built from 14 residues. The CDR3 region is CASSQGTGGGPLHF. The CDR3 DNA reads as TGTGCCAGCAGCCAGGGGACAGGGGGCGGACCCCTCCACTTT.

This rearrangement joins TRBV11-3 to TRBJ2-3; 7 bases line up with TRBD1. There are 14 residues in the CDR3. Losses at the gene ends were 4 bases for V and 2 bases for J; bases not matched to a gene: 3. The germline CDR1 and CDR2 sequences are SGHNT and YENEEA. CDR3 bases: TGTGCCAGCAGCTCGGGACAGCTCACAGATACGCAGTATTTT. As protein: CASSSGQLTDTQYF.

The V gene is TRBV7-2, the J gene TRBJ2-5; TRBD2 aligns across 12 bases. Germline trimming cut 5 bases from V and 2 bases from J; bases unmatched to any gene: 6. Germline CDR1 reads SGHTA; CDR2 reads FQGNSA. CDR3 size: 16 residues. CDR3 nucleotide sequence: TGTGCCAGCAGCCCCGGACTAGCGGGGCCTCAAGAGACCCAGTACTTC. Translated: CASSPGLAGPQETQYF.

The chain has TRBV5-4 and TRBJ2-2, with a weak D call TRBD2 (5 bases). With 4 bases removed from V and 6 bases from J, the gap between germline ends came to 19 bases. The germline V gene encodes CDR1 SGHNT and CDR2 YYREEE (reference sequence). The CDR3 covers 16 residues. The CDR3 sequence: CASSPSGSKGPGELFF. The CDR3 DNA is TGTGCCAGCAGCCCCAGCGGCAGTAAAGGCCCCGGGGAGCTGTTTTTT.

This chain connects TRBV5-5 to TRBJ1-5; D is unclear. Per the germline V gene, CDR1 is SGHKS and CDR2 is YYEKEE (reference sequence). Trimming left V 4 bases short and J 4 bases short, with 9 bases between. This CDR3 is 13 amino acids long. DNA of the CDR3: TGTGCCAGCAGCCGGGATCCGAATCAGCCCCAGCATTTT. Translated, it gives CASSRDPNQPQHF.

This chain joins TRBV7-2 and TRBJ1-4, with TRBD1 matching 8 bases. The germline V gene has CDR1 SGHTA and CDR2 FQGNSA. The CDR3 consists of 14 residues. The ends lost 5 bases at V and 8 bases at J; junction bases unmatched: 7. DNA for the CDR3: TGTGCCAGCAGCCTAACAGGGGGAACGGAAAAACTGTTTTTT. It specifies CASSLTGGTEKLFF.